This T cell receptor (beta chain) was recovered during a study of naive and memory T cell subsets (dated by TCRdb to 2016 to 2017). The study in broad terms: According to the figure summarizing the samples, there were 10 or so blood donors, 7 tuberculin skin test biopsies and 3 saline control biopsies. Usually PCR2 was run as a SYBR Green qPCR and stopped at a set threshold, although low-input samples could use end-point PCR (roughly 6 cycles) instead.

The protocol used for the library was 5' RACE. The ligated cDNA was amplified in four rounds of PCR with nested alpha and beta constant region primers together with the SP2 primer. For the blood and skin samples, TCR RNA was reverse transcribed with SuperScript IV using primers for the alpha and beta constant regions. An oligonucleotide carrying the Illumina SP2 primer and a UMI was ligated to the cDNA 3' end using T4 RNA ligase 1. To prevent hairpin formation, the 12-nucleotide UMI was made up of two random hexamers with an eight-base spacer between them. TCR alpha and beta chain libraries were processed separately from the second PCR onward, with dual indexing for multiplexing. After pooling, the indexed libraries were analyzed by capillary electrophoresis and sequenced on either an Illumina MiSeq or NextSeq. PhiX DNA at about 5-7.5% was added to the libraries to raise base diversity and improve cluster recognition. The published analysis was carried out like this. Demultiplexor extracted UMIs from read 2, combined them with read 1 TCR sequence, and split reads by sample indices. V and J genes and V-J junctions were identified by Decombinator, which gave every TCR a five-part identifier that included V and J deletions. Collapsinator used UMIs to correct sequencing errors and PCR amplification heterogeneity, yielding UMI-based abundance per TCR. Identifiers were converted to nucleotide sequence by CDR3Translator and translated to amino acids, and CDR3 regions were extracted on the basis of terminal motifs. Error-corrected alpha and beta TCR counts from blood and skin were compared after normalization to input RNA amount. The public reads were run again by TCRdb, first through fastp at Q25 and then through MiXCR, and only productive beta chains were kept. Rows with one shared CDR3 protein collapse into an entry with the most common genes and DNA. The V and J calls and clone size come from TCRdb's table, not from the authors' own analysis. This sample holds 32,000 or so distinct CDR3 sequences; around 17% were observed only once. The ten largest clones add up to 2% to 3% of the sample.

As to this clonotype: The specificity of this receptor is unknown. It has no much larger one-base neighbor in the sample; base qualities were not kept.

The study described a robust, sensitive protocol for amplifying, sequencing and analyzing TCRs, using 3' ligation of a UMI-containing oligonucleotide to TCR cDNA. For whole blood analysis, approximately 2.6 ml of peripheral blood was drawn from adult healthy volunteers into Tempus tubes, and RNA was extracted according to the manufacturer's instructions. Total RNA was used without cell sorting and was treated with RQ1 DNase before reverse transcription, with a target input of about 1 to 1,100 ng. To check how robust the pipeline was in samples where T cells make up a minority population, libraries were built from skin biopsies and whole blood. Findings and caveats that apply to the study as a whole: The potential sensitivity of the RNA-based method to TCR transcript changes with T cell activation and differentiation was acknowledged.

The CDR3 runs 13 amino acids, cysteine and phenylalanine included. Only the CDR3 portion is preserved as DNA: 39 bases, with reading frame beginning at the first base. V is reduced by 9 bases and J by 11 bases, leaving a spacing of 20 bases between them. The sequence is built from TRBV12-3 or TRBV12-4 and TRBJ1-5, and perhaps TRBD1 as D gene, on 6 matching bases. The sequence was obtained from a female donor in good health. The CDR3 sequence is CASRGAGNMAQHF. Read as DNA, the sequence is TGTGCCAGTAGGGGGGCAGGGAATATGGCCCAGCATTTT.